This T cell receptor (beta chain) was observed in a study of blood T cell repertoires in COVID-19. Study context: Italy, Spain and the United States were the sources of the convalescent and acute COVID-19 samples. T cells, B-cell-depleted T cells, or PBMCs supplied cDNA or gDNA.

CDR3 length equals 15 residues. Trimming left V 1 base short and J 5 bases short, with 14 bases between. The germline CDR1 and CDR2 sequences are SGHVS and FQNEAQ. This clone was seen a single time. Authors' data handling: Nucleated cell number was recorded as an estimate derived from reference gene primer amplification. Clones were read by immunoSEQ multiplex PCR, and TCRdb kept only the in-frame ones, dropping some. That table furnishes V, J and clone size, whereas the DNA furnished D and trimming. The sample lists 110,000 or so clones, around 85% occurring once. Sample: peripheral blood. This chain uses TRBV7-8 with TRBJ1-1; TRBD1 might be the D (5 bases). The source is a man between 65 and 79 years old who had recovered from COVID-19. Here the CDR3 DNA reads TGTGCCAGCAGCTTAGATCGGCAGGGTGGGACTGAAGCTTTCTTT. It is translated as CASSLDRQGGTEAFF.